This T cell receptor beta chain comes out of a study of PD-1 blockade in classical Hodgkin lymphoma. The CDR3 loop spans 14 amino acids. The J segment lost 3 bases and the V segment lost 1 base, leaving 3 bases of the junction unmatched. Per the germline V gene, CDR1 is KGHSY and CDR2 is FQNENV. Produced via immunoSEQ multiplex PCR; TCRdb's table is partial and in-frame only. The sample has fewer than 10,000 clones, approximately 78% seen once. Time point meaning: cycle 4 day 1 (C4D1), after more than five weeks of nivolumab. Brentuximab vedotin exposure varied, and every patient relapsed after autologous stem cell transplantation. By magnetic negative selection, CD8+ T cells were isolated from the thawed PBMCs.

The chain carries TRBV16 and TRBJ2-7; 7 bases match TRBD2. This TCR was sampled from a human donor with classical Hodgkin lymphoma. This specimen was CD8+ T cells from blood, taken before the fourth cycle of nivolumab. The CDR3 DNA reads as TGTGCCAGCAGCCAATTTCGGGACTACTACGAGCAGTACTTC. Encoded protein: CASSQFRDYYEQYF.